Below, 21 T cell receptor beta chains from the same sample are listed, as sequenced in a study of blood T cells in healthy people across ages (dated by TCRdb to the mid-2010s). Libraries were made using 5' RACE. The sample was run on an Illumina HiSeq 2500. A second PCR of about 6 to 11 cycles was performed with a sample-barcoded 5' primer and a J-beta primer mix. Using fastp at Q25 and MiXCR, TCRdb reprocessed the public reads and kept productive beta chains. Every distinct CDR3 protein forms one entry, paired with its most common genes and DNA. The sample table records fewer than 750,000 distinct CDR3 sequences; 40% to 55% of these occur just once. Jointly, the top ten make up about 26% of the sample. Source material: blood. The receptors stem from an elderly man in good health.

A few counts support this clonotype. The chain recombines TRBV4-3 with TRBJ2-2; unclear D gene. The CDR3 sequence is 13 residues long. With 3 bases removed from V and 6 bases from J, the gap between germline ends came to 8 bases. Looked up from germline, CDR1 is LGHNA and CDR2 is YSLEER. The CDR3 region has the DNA TGCGCCAGCAGCCACGGTCTCCCCGGGGAGCTGTTTTTT. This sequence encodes CASSHGLPGELFF.

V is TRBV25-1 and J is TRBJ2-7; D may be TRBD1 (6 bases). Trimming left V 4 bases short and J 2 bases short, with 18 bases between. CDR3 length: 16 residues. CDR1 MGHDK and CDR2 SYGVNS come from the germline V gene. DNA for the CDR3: TGTGCCAGCAGTGCCTCTTACAGGGCTGACGCCTACGAGCAGTACTTC. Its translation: CASSASYRADAYEQYF.

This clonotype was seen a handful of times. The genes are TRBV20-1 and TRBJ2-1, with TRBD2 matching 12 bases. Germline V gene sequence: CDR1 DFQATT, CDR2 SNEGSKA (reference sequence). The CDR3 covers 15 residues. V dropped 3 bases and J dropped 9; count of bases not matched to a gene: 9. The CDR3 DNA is TGCAGTGCTAGTGCTAGCGGGGGGGCCGGTAGTGAGCAGTTCTTC. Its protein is CSASASGGAGSEQFF.

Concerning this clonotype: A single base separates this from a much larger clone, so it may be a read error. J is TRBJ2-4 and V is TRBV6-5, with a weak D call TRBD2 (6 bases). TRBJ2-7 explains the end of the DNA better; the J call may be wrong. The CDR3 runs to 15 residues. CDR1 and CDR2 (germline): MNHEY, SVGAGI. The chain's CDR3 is CASSYSVTGVCEQYF. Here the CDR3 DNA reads TGTGCCAGCAGTTACTCGGTGACGGGGGTCTGCGAGCAGTACTTC.

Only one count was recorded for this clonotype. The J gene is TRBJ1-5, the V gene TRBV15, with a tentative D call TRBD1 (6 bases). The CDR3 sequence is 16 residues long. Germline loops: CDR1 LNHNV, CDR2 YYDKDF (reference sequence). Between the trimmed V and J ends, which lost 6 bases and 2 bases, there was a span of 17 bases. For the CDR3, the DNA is TGTGCCACCAGAATTGATAGGGGGGCCGGCAATCAGCCCCAGCATTTT. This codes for CATRIDRGAGNQPQHF.

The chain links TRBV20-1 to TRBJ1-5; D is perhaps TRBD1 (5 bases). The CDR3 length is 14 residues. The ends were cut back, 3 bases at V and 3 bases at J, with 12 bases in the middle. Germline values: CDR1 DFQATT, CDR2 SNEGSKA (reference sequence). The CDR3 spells CSASGRASNQPQHF. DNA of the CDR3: TGCAGTGCTAGCGGCAGGGCTTCCAATCAGCCCCAGCATTTT.

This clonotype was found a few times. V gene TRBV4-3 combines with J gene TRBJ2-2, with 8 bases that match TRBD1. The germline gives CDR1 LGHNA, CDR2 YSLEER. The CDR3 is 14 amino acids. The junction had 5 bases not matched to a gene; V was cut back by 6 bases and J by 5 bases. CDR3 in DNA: TGCGCCAGCAGGCTACAGGGGGATACCGGGGAGCTGTTTTTT. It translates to CASRLQGDTGELFF.

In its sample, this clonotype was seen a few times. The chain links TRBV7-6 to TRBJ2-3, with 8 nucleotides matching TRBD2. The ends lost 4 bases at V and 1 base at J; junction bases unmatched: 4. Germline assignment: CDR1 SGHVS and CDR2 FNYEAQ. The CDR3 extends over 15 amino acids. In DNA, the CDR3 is TGTGCCAGCAGCTCCACGACTAGCGGCACAGATACGCAGTATTTT. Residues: CASSSTTSGTDTQYF.

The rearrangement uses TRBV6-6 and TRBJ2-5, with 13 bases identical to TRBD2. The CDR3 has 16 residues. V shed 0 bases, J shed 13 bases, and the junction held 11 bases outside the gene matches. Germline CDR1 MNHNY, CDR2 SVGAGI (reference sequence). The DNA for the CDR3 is TGTGCCAGCAGTTACTCCCCTACTAGCGGGGGGGATGAGCGGTACTTC. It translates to CASSYSPTSGGDERYF.

Here the CDR3 reads CSAVGLAQYF. The CDR3 DNA reads as TGCAGTGCTGTCGGGCTGGCCCAGTACTTC. V usage is TRBV20-1 and J usage is TRBJ2-5; unclear D gene. V was shortened by 5 bases and J by 9 bases, with 10 bases between the two germline ends. The CDR3 consists of 10 residues. The germline V gene has CDR1 DFQATT and CDR2 SNEGSKA (reference sequence).

The CDR3 reads CASGTSGGAKNIQYF. CDR3 DNA sequence: TGCGCCAGCGGCACTAGCGGGGGGGCCAAAAACATTCAGTACTTC. The rearrangement uses TRBV10-2 and TRBJ2-4; 12 nucleotides align to TRBD2. Losses at the gene ends were 8 bases for V and 1 base for J; bases not matched to a gene: 3. In germline, CDR1 is WSHSY, CDR2 SAAADI. The CDR3 has 15 residues.

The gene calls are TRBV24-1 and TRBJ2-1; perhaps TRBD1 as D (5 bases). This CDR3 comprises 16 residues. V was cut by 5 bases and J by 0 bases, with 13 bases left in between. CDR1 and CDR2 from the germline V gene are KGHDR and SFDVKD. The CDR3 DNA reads TGTGCCACCAGTGGGGGCCCCATGAGCTCCTACAATGAGCAGTTCTTC. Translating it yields CATSGGPMSSYNEQFF.

CDR3: CASSSPRDRVYEQYF. For the CDR3, the DNA is TGTGCCAGCAGCTCACCCCGGGACAGAGTCTACGAGCAGTACTTC. This rearrangement joins TRBV7-2 to TRBJ2-7; TRBD1 agrees at 7 bases. Germline trimming cut 4 bases from V and 3 bases from J; bases unmatched to any gene: 9. Per germline, CDR1 SGHTA and CDR2 FQGNSA. This CDR3 has 15 amino acids.

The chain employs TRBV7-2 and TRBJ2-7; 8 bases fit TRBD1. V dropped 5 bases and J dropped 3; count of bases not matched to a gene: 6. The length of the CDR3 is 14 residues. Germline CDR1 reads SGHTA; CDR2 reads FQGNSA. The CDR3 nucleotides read TGTGCCAGCAGCGGAATAGGGACAGGCTACGAGCAGTACTTC. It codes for CASSGIGTGYEQYF.

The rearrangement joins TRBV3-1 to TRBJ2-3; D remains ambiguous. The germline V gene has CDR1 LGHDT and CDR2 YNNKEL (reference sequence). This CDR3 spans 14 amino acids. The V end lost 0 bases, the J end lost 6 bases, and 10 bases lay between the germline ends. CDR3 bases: TGTGCCAGCAGCCAAGATCGGATCTCCGATACGCAGTATTTT. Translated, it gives CASSQDRISDTQYF.

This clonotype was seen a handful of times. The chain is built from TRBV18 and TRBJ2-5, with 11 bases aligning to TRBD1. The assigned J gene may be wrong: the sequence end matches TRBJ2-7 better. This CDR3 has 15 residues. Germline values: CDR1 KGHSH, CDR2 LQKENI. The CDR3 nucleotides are TGTGCCAGCTCACCGCCGGGACAGGGGGAGTACGAGCAGTACTTC. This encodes CASSPPGQGEYEQYF.

Here the CDR3 DNA reads TGTGCCAGCAGCTTGTCCCCAGACGTGAACACTGAAGCTTTCTTT. As protein: CASSLSPDVNTEAFF. J is TRBJ1-1 and V is TRBV11-2; D remains unclear. Trimming pared 3 bases from V and 0 bases from J, leaving 11 bases between. The CDR3 spans 15 residues. Germline CDR1 reads SGHAT; CDR2 reads FQNNGV.

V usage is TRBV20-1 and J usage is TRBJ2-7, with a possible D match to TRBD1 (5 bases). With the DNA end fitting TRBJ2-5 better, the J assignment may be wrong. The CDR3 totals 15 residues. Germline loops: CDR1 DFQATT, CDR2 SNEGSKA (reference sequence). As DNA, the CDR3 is TGCAGTGCTAGAGATGGGCCCAGGGTTATGGAGACCCAGTACTTC. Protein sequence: CSARDGPRVMETQYF.

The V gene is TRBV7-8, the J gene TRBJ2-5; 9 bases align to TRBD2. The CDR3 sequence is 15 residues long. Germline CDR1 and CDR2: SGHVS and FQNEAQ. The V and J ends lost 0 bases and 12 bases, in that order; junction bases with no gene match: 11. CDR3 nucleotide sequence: TGTGCCAGCAGCTTAGCTCCTAGCGGGGAAGAGATCGAGTACTTC. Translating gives CASSLAPSGEEIEYF.

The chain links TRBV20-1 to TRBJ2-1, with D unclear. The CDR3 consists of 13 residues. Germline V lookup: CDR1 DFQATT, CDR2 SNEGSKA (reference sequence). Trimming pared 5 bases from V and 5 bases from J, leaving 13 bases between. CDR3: CSAPQLGNNEQFF. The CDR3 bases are TGCAGTGCTCCACAGTTGGGAAACAATGAGCAGTTCTTC.

The CDR3 coding sequence is TGCAGTGCTAGCGACAGGGCGAGGGGGGATTCACCCCAGCATTTT. Translating it yields CSASDRARGDSPQHF. The chain recombines TRBV20-1 with TRBJ1-5, with 7 bases identical to TRBD1. CDR3 size: 15 residues. Germline values: CDR1 DFQATT, CDR2 SNEGSKA (reference sequence). Losses at the gene ends were 3 bases for V and 10 bases for J; bases not matched to a gene: 15.